Sequencing of this T cell receptor beta chain was carried out in a study of shared clonotypes between healthy human individuals. Across the study: Each donor had three CD4 naive, three CD4 memory, two CD8 naive and one CD8 memory plate.

J lost 7 bases, V lost 3 bases, and 8 bases had no gene match. Germline V gene lookup returns CDR1 SGHRS and CDR2 YFSETQ. CDR3 length: 17 amino acids. The protocol was immunoSEQ multiplex PCR, while the TCRdb copy is restricted to in-frame clones and leaves out a portion. The sample includes 950,000 to 1,100,000 clones, 70% to 80% of them seen just once. V gene TRBV5-1 combines with J gene TRBJ1-6; 12 bases agree with TRBD1. Sequenced: memory CD4+ T cells sorted from blood. Subset noted: CD45RA-negative fraction. The TCR comes from a man aged 18 to 29 in good health. The CDR3 reads CASSSQGTGGINSPLHF. The CDR3, as DNA: TGCGCCAGCAGCTCCCAGGGGACAGGGGGCATCAATTCACCCCTCCACTTT.